These T cell receptor beta chains were read from a single sample in a study of blood T cell repertoires in COVID-19. Measured with immunoSEQ multiplex PCR; TCRdb has only the in-frame clones, and not every one. The sample includes 100,000 to 150,000 clones, approximately 80% of them seen just once. The material sequenced was peripheral blood. These receptors originate from a man aged 60 to 69 with acute or convalescent COVID-19. Each CDR3 is given with its conserved first and last residue. The order of the fields is J gene, V gene, clone size, D gene, CDR3 protein, CDR3 DNA. D genes are given only for firm matches. Only some rows state a clone size, as once, few, many or a class for expanded clones.

>TRBJ1-5|TRBV30|-|TRBD1
CAWSRTGWFQPQHF
TGTGCCTGGAGTCGGACAGGGTGGTTTCAGCCCCAGCATTTT
>TRBJ2-7|TRBV5-1|-|TRBD2
CASSLVAGGAEQYF
TGCGCCAGCAGCTTGGTAGCGGGAGGCGCCGAGCAGTACTTC
>TRBJ2-1|TRBV27|-|TRBD2
CAGLIAGSYNEQFF
TGTGCCGGACTGATAGCGGGCTCCTACAATGAGCAGTTCTTC
>TRBJ2-6|TRBV7-9|-|-
CASSLLGANVLTF
TGTGCCAGCAGCTTGTTAGGGGCCAACGTCCTGACTTTC
>TRBJ1-5|TRBV28|-|-
CASRGGGDGNQPQHF
TGTGCCAGCAGAGGGGGGGGTGATGGCAATCAGCCCCAGCATTTT
>TRBJ2-7|TRBV2|-|-
CASSEGGRQYF
TGTGCCAGCAGTGAGGGGGGACGGCAGTACTTC
>TRBJ1-1|TRBV7-8|-|TRBD1
CASSLPGQGRTEAFF
TGTGCCAGCAGCTTACCGGGACAGGGCAGGACTGAAGCTTTCTTT
>TRBJ2-7|TRBV11-2|few|TRBD1
CASRHRTGSFSYEQYF
TGTGCCAGCAGACATAGGACAGGGTCATTTTCCTACGAGCAGTACTTC
>TRBJ2-5|TRBV5-1|few|-
CASSDFPPGGLGETQYF
TGCGCCAGCAGCGATTTCCCCCCCGGGGGACTGGGGGAGACCCAGTACTTC
>TRBJ1-1|TRBV30|-|-
CAWSLGLNTEAFF
TGTGCCTGGAGTCTCGGGTTGAACACTGAAGCTTTCTTT
>TRBJ2-7|TRBV5-1|few|TRBD2
CASSLGTSANEQYF
TGCGCCAGCAGCTTGGGGACTAGCGCTAACGAGCAGTACTTC
>TRBJ2-7|TRBV5-1|-|-
CASSLVGGPPYEQYF
TGCGCCAGCAGCTTGGTGGGAGGTCCACCCTACGAGCAGTACTTC
>TRBJ2-7|TRBV9|-|TRBD1
CASSVAPGGSYEQYF
TGTGCCAGCAGCGTAGCTCCAGGGGGTTCCTACGAGCAGTACTTC
>TRBJ2-5|TRBV29-1|-|-
CSVEGASGHTRETQYF
TGCAGCGTTGAAGGGGCGTCAGGCCACACGCGAGAGACCCAGTACTTC
>TRBJ2-7|TRBV10-3|-|TRBD1
CAIRAQGAIYEQYF
TGTGCCATCAGGGCCCAGGGGGCTATATACGAGCAGTACTTC
>TRBJ1-2|TRBV9|few|TRBD1
CASSPTGTGGMGYGYTF
TGTGCCAGCAGCCCTACCGGGACAGGCGGAATGGGCTATGGCTACACCTTC
>TRBJ2-7|TRBV27|-|TRBD1
CASSLYRGSYYYEQYF
TGTGCCAGCAGTTTATACAGGGGGTCTTACTACTACGAGCAGTACTTC
>TRBJ2-3|TRBV5-1|-|TRBD1
CASTERGQGSTDTQYF
TGCGCCAGCACCGAAAGGGGACAGGGGAGCACAGATACGCAGTATTTT
>TRBJ1-3|TRBV7-2|-|-
CASSLQTEGVGNTIYF
TGTGCCAGCAGCTTACAGACAGAGGGGGTGGGAAACACCATATATTTT
>TRBJ2-3|TRBV5-4|once|TRBD2
CASSLLAGSTDTQYF
TGTGCCAGCAGCCTCCTAGCGGGAAGCACAGATACGCAGTATTTT
>TRBJ2-3|TRBV4-2|-|-
CASSQGPLISADTQYF
TGTGCCAGCAGCCAAGGACCCTTAATCAGCGCAGATACGCAGTATTTT
>TRBJ2-1|TRBV7-9|-|TRBD2
CASSSGVAGAAEQFF
TGTGCCAGCAGTTCCGGGGTAGCGGGAGCGGCTGAGCAGTTCTTC
>TRBJ2-4|TRBV10-2|-|-
CASSESSQGLGAKNIQYF
TGCGCCAGCAGTGAATCTTCTCAGGGCTTGGGGGCCAAAAACATTCAGTACTTC
>TRBJ1-1|TRBV6-1|-|-
CASSEVEGHTEAFF
TGTGCCAGCAGTGAAGTAGAGGGTCACACTGAAGCTTTCTTT
>TRBJ2-1|TRBV4-1|-|TRBD2
CASSQVAGGDEQFF
TGCGCCAGCAGCCAAGTGGCGGGAGGGGATGAGCAGTTCTTC
>TRBJ1-1|TRBV19|few|-
CASSLFAGLNTEAFF
TGTGCCAGTAGCCTCTTCGCGGGCCTGAACACTGAAGCTTTCTTT
>TRBJ1-3|TRBV10-3|-|TRBD1
CAISGTQGANTIYF
TGTGCCATCAGTGGCACGCAGGGGGCGAACACCATATATTTT
>TRBJ1-3|TRBV28|-|-
CASSLQTGGSGNTIYF
TGTGCCAGCAGCCTCCAGACGGGAGGGTCTGGAAACACCATATATTTT
>TRBJ1-2|TRBV27|once|TRBD1
CASSLNRGNYGYTF
TGTGCCAGCAGTTTAAACAGGGGAAACTATGGCTACACCTTC
>TRBJ1-3|TRBV5-1|-|TRBD1
CASSYQGAEENTIYF
TGCGCCAGCAGCTACCAGGGGGCTGAAGAAAACACCATATATTTT
>TRBJ2-1|TRBV7-7|many|TRBD2
CASSPSSGAGGEQFF
TGTGCCAGCAGCCCGAGTAGCGGGGCGGGAGGTGAGCAGTTCTTC
>TRBJ1-3|TRBV4-1|few|-
CASSQDLSFSGNTIYF
TGCGCCAGCAGCCAAGATCTGTCTTTCTCTGGAAACACCATATATTTT
>TRBJ2-3|TRBV28|-|-
CASTPPRGTQYF
TGTGCCAGCACCCCCCCAAGGGGTACGCAGTATTTT
>TRBJ2-2|TRBV5-1|-|-
CASSFDPTSGTLSTGELFF
TGCGCCAGCAGCTTTGACCCCACCAGCGGGACACTTAGCACCGGGGAGCTGTTTTTT
>TRBJ2-2|TRBV5-1|few|TRBD1
CASRGTGTTGELFF
TGCGCCAGCAGGGGGACAGGGACCACCGGGGAGCTGTTTTTT
>TRBJ2-1|TRBV3-1/TRBV3-2|once|-
CASSGASSYNEQFF
TGTGCCAGCAGTGGGGCTAGCTCCTACAATGAGCAGTTCTTC
>TRBJ2-1|TRBV10-3|-|TRBD2
CAISVLAGGLDEQFF
TGTGCCATCAGTGTTCTAGCGGGAGGGCTGGATGAGCAGTTCTTC
>TRBJ2-1|TRBV6-5|-|TRBD1
CASRRQGVDTEQFF
TGTGCCAGCAGGCGACAGGGGGTGGACACTGAGCAGTTCTTC
>TRBJ2-3|TRBV5-1|-|TRBD2
CASSPGGQGLTDTQYF
TGCGCCAGCAGCCCGGGAGGTCAGGGACTCACAGATACGCAGTATTTT
>TRBJ1-6|TRBV23-1|-|-
CASSQSAGPILSSYNSPLHF
TGCGCCAGCAGTCAATCGGCGGGACCGATTCTAAGCTCCTATAATTCACCCCTCCACTTT
>TRBJ2-3|TRBV27|-|TRBD2
CASGASGATDTQYF
TGTGCCAGCGGTGCTAGCGGGGCCACAGATACGCAGTATTTT
>TRBJ2-3|TRBV4-1|few|-
CASSYDTFTDTQYF
TGCGCCAGCAGCTACGACACTTTCACAGATACGCAGTATTTT
>TRBJ1-1|TRBV30|-|-
CAGAVGLPTEAFF
TGTGCCGGGGCAGTCGGTTTGCCCACTGAAGCTTTCTTT
>TRBJ1-2|TRBV28|-|-
CASSRLSQAYGYTF
TGTGCCAGCTCACGTCTCTCACAGGCCTATGGCTACACCTTC
>TRBJ2-1|TRBV24-1|-|TRBD2
CATRQSGGYNEQFF
TGTGCCACCAGACAAAGCGGGGGTTACAATGAGCAGTTCTTC
>TRBJ1-6|TRBV6-5|-|-
CASSSQDNSPLHF
TGTGCCAGCAGCAGCCAGGATAATTCACCCCTCCACTTT
>TRBJ2-1|TRBV7-3|once|-
CASSLGAGFGNEQFF
TGTGCCAGCAGCTTAGGGGCAGGGTTCGGTAATGAGCAGTTCTTC
>TRBJ2-7|TRBV7-9|-|TRBD1
CASSRGQGKIDEQYF
TGTGCCAGCAGCCGTGGACAGGGTAAAATCGACGAGCAGTACTTC
>TRBJ2-2|TRBV15|-|-
CATSKYRDTGELFF
TGTGCCACCAGCAAATACAGGGACACCGGGGAGCTGTTTTTT
>TRBJ2-7|TRBV29-1|-|TRBD1
CSVEGQGRGPYEQYF
TGCAGCGTTGAGGGACAGGGGAGGGGACCCTACGAGCAGTACTTC
>TRBJ2-7|TRBV10-2|-|-
CASSEFRAYEQYF
TGCGCCAGCAGTGAGTTTAGAGCCTACGAGCAGTACTTC
>TRBJ1-6|TRBV20-1|-|-
CSASVHRNNSPLHF
TGCAGTGCTAGTGTTCACAGAAATAATTCACCCCTCCACTTT
>TRBJ1-2|TRBV2|-|TRBD1
CASSIGQGDGYTF
TGTGCCAGCAGTATAGGACAGGGGGACGGCTACACCTTC